The 20 T cell receptor beta chains below come from one sample, sequenced in a study of blood T cell repertoires in COVID-19. Assay used: immunoSEQ multiplex PCR; TCRdb lists only in-frame clones, some missing. Seen here are 130,000 or so clones, roughly three quarters observed once, and the top ten hold approximately 7.9%. Sequenced sample: peripheral blood. These receptors were obtained from a human donor in a cohort sampled during active COVID-19.

The chain is built from TRBV5-1 and TRBJ2-7; 7 nucleotides line up with TRBD2. Unmatched junction bases numbered 10, after V lost 8 bases and J lost 2 bases. CDR1 SGHRS and CDR2 YFSETQ come from the germline V gene. This CDR3 has 14 residues. The CDR3 bases are TGCGCCAGTACCCCGGGGGGAACGACCTACGAGCAGTACTTC. Its protein product is CASTPGGTTYEQYF.

The V and J genes are TRBV30 and TRBJ1-1; 7 bases map to TRBD1. J gave up 5 bases and V 0 bases, and 18 bases lay outside the gene matches. The CDR3 runs 18 residues. Germline loops: CDR1 GTSNPN, CDR2 SVGIG (reference sequence). The chain's CDR3 is CAWSVPGATGISRTEAFF. CDR3 DNA: TGTGCCTGGAGTGTACCCGGGGCGACAGGGATAAGTAGGACTGAAGCTTTCTTT. Based on the CDR3 plus reference TRBV30 and TRBJ1-1, the full variable domain is SQTIHQWPATLVQPVGSPLSLECTVEGTSNPNLYWYRQAAGRGLQLLFYSVGIGQISSEVPQNLSASRPQDRQFILSSKKLLLSDSGFYLCAWSVPGATGISRTEAFFGQGTRLTVV.

The V gene is TRBV5-1, the J gene TRBJ2-7; TRBD1 is a possible D gene (5 bases). The CDR3 totals 15 residues. The V gene's germline CDR1 is SGHRS and CDR2 YFSETQ. The ends were cut back, 0 bases at V and 2 bases at J, with 12 bases in the middle. In nucleotides, the CDR3 is TGCGCCAGCAGCTTGGGTTCATCGGACACCTACGAGCAGTACTTC. This codes for CASSLGSSDTYEQYF.

V usage is TRBV19 and J usage is TRBJ1-1; 9 positions agree with TRBD1. V trimming: 5 bases; J trimming: 5 bases; junction bases outside the gene matches: 6. Germline V lookup: CDR1 LNHDA, CDR2 SQIVND (reference sequence). CDR3 length: 14 residues. The CDR3 here is CASSFTTGGTEAFF. The CDR3 DNA reads TGTGCCAGTAGTTTCACGACAGGGGGAACTGAAGCTTTCTTT.

The chain has TRBV30 and TRBJ1-5, with a possible D match to TRBD1 (5 bases). V was trimmed by 0 bases and J by 5 bases, leaving 11 bases between them. The length of the CDR3 is 14 residues. Germline-derived CDR1 and CDR2 are GTSNPN and SVGIG (reference sequence). The DNA for the CDR3 is TGTGCCTGGAGTGTAATAGACAGCCATCAGCCCCAGCATTTT. Protein sequence: CAWSVIDSHQPQHF.

This clone turned up a few times. The CDR3 loop is CASSLPVTSGYQETQYF. The CDR3 DNA reads as TGTGCCAGCAGTTTGCCCGTGACTAGCGGGTACCAAGAGACCCAGTACTTC. The J gene is TRBJ2-5, the V gene TRBV28; 10 bases align to TRBD2. The germline gives CDR1 MDHEN, CDR2 SYDVKM. After removal of 3 bases from V and 0 bases from J, the junction contained 7 bases not matched to a gene. The length of the CDR3 is 17 residues.

The rearrangement uses TRBV4-2 and TRBJ2-7; TRBD1 matches at 7 bases. Germline CDR1 and CDR2: LGHNA and YNFKEQ. J was trimmed by 6 bases and V by 1 base; bases with no gene match: 15. This CDR3 is 17 amino acids long. The CDR3 loop is CASSQGLGGTLTREQYF. In DNA, the CDR3 is TGTGCCAGCAGCCAAGGTTTAGGGGGCACCCTAACTCGCGAGCAGTACTTC.

The chain has TRBV5-6 and TRBJ2-5, with TRBD2 matching 14 bases. CDR1 and CDR2 from the germline V gene are SGHDT and YYEEEE. After removal of 1 base from V and 0 bases from J, the junction contained 2 bases not matched to a gene. CDR3 length: 17 amino acids. CDR3 residues: CASSLRLAGGYQETQYF. CDR3 in DNA: TGTGCCAGCAGCTTGAGACTAGCGGGGGGGTACCAAGAGACCCAGTACTTC.

This chain connects TRBV9 to TRBJ1-2, with unresolved D. The CDR3 consists of 14 residues. Germline V CDR1 and CDR2: SGDLS, YYNGEE. The germline V and J ends were trimmed by 0 bases and 2 bases, with 8 bases remaining between them. CDR3 region: CASSVEEGNYGYTF. CDR3 nucleotides: TGTGCCAGCAGCGTAGAGGAGGGCAACTATGGCTACACCTTC.

The chain recombines TRBV6-5 with TRBJ1-1, with a weak D call TRBD1 (5 bases). Germline CDR1 reads MNHEY; CDR2 reads SVGAGI. V was cut by 2 bases and J by 10 bases, with 11 bases left in between. CDR3 size: 12 residues. The CDR3 DNA sequence: TGTGCCAGCAGTTACGGGGCCTCTGCAGCTTTCTTT. Its translation: CASSYGASAAFF.

The chain has TRBV9 and TRBJ2-5, with D possibly being TRBD2 (5 bases). Between the trimmed V and J ends, which lost 4 bases and 2 bases, there was a span of 9 bases. Germline CDR1 reads SGDLS; CDR2 reads YYNGEE. The CDR3 contains 13 residues. CDR3 nucleotides: TGTGCCAGCAGCTTCGGGGTTCAAGAGACCCAGTACTTC. Translation: CASSFGVQETQYF.

The chain couples TRBV28 to TRBJ1-5, with 9 positions matching TRBD1. V shed 4 bases and J 5 bases; nucleotides not matched to a gene: 6. The CDR3 contains 15 residues. Germline-derived CDR1 and CDR2 are MDHEN and SYDVKM. The CDR3: CASSSPGQGDQPQHF. The CDR3 coding sequence is TGTGCCAGCAGTTCACCGGGACAGGGCGATCAGCCCCAGCATTTT.

DNA of the CDR3: TGCGCCAGCAGCCGATTGGGACTAGCGGGAGACGAGCAGTACTTC. Its protein is CASSRLGLAGDEQYF. The chain combines TRBV4-1 with TRBJ2-7; TRBD2 agrees at 14 bases. Germline V gene data show CDR1 as MGHRA and CDR2 as YSYEKL. The J segment lost 5 bases and the V segment lost 4 bases, leaving 4 bases of the junction unmatched. This CDR3 region has 15 residues.

This clone was observed a few times. This rearrangement joins TRBV29-1 to TRBJ2-7, with TRBD1 identical over 7 bases. The germline V gene encodes CDR1 SQVTM and CDR2 ANQGSEA. V lost 6 bases to trimming and J lost 3 bases; unmatched junction nucleotides: 8. CDR3 length: 13 residues. Here the CDR3 DNA reads TGCAGCGTCGAGACCGGACAGGACTACGAGCAGTACTTC. Encoded protein: CSVETGQDYEQYF.

DNA of the CDR3: TGTGCCAGCGGCAGGGGGCCTGGGGCCAACGTCCTGACTTTC. The encoded protein is CASGRGPGANVLTF. The rearrangement joins TRBV27 to TRBJ2-6, with 8 bases identical to TRBD1. V shed 8 bases and J 2 bases; nucleotides not matched to a gene: 2. The V gene's germline CDR1 is MNHEY and CDR2 SMNVEV (reference sequence). The CDR3 totals 14 residues.

This sequence joins TRBV19 and TRBJ2-5; TRBD2 aligns across 13 bases. Germline V gene data show CDR1 as LNHDA and CDR2 as SQIVND (reference sequence). This CDR3 is built from 16 residues. Losses at the gene ends were 3 bases for V and 4 bases for J; bases not matched to a gene: 5. The CDR3 loop reads CASSIRTSGSGETQYF. The CDR3 bases are TGTGCCAGTAGTATTCGGACTAGCGGGAGTGGAGAGACCCAGTACTTC. Full variable domain (missing parts from reference TRBV19 and TRBJ2-5): DGGITQSPKYLFRKEGQNVTLSCEQNLNHDAMYWYRQDPGQGLRLIYYSQIVNDFQKGDIAEGYSVSREKKESFPLTVTSAQKNPTAFYLCASSIRTSGSGETQYFGPGTRLLVL.

Only one count was recorded for this clone. V gene TRBV10-2 combines with J gene TRBJ2-6; D not resolved. The CDR3 runs to 14 residues. The V gene's germline CDR1 is WSHSY and CDR2 SAAADI. V was shortened by 3 bases and J by 0 bases, with 3 bases between the two germline ends. CDR3 nucleotides: TGCGCCAGCAGTGACGTCTCTGGGGCCAACGTCCTGACTTTC. It yields the protein CASSDVSGANVLTF.

The chain is built from TRBV6-1 and TRBJ1-1; D is perhaps TRBD1 (6 bases). Trimming left V 1 base short and J 0 bases short, with 9 bases between. The CDR3 runs 15 residues. Germline-derived CDR1 and CDR2 are MNHNS and SASEGT. The CDR3 region is CASSEGGGLNTEAFF. In DNA form, the CDR3 reads TGTGCCAGCAGTGAAGGGGGGGGGCTGAACACTGAAGCTTTCTTT.

The chain links TRBV4-2 to TRBJ2-7, with TRBD2 as a possible D gene (5 bases). Germline lookup yields CDR1 LGHNA and CDR2 YNFKEQ. Trimming cost V 1 base and J 4 bases, with 11 bases left between them. This CDR3 is 14 amino acids long. The CDR3 reads CASSQGLRRYEQYF. The CDR3 DNA sequence: TGTGCCAGCAGCCAAGGACTACGCAGGTACGAGCAGTACTTC.

The chain uses TRBV10-1 and TRBJ2-7; D is possibly TRBD1 (5 bases). This CDR3 is built from 12 residues. Germline-derived CDR1 and CDR2 are WNHNN and SYGVQD (reference sequence). Trimming left V 6 bases short and J 6 bases short, with 12 bases between. CDR3 residues: CASRGQVGEQYF. The CDR3 DNA sequence: TGCGCCAGCAGAGGACAAGTGGGCGAGCAGTACTTC.